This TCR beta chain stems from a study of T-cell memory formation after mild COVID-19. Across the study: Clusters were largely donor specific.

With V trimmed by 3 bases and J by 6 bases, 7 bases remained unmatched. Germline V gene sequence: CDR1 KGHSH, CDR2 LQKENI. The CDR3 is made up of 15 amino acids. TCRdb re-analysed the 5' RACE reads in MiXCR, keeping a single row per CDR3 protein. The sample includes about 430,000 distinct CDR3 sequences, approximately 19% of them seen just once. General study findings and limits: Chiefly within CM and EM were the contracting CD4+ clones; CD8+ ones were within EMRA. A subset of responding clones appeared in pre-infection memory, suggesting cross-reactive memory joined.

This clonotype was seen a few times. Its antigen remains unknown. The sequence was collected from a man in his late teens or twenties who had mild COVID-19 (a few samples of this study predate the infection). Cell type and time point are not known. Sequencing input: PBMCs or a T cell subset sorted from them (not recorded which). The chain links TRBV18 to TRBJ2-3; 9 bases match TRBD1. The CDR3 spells CASSPRDRVADTQYF. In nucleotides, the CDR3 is TGTGCCAGCTCACCCCGGGACAGGGTGGCCGATACGCAGTATTTT.